This T cell receptor beta chain was identified in a study of glioma-infiltrating T cells. Study-level points and caveats: Above-expected tissue-blood divergence occurred in all gliomas, most in low-grade ones. Tissue and blood shared very few CDR3 sequences.

TCR alpha and beta CDR3 regions were amplified from RNA using iRepertoire nested multiplex PCR. Tissue mRNA or PBMC total RNA, roughly 85-450 ng, went into one-step reverse transcription and amplification. TCRdb re-derived calls from the multiplex PCR reads in MiXCR, one entry per CDR3 protein. Altogether 150,000 to 200,000 distinct CDR3 sequences are present, around 45% being singletons, with the ten largest covering around 4.9%. The germline gives CDR1 MGHRA, CDR2 YSYEKL. This CDR3 region has 14 residues. In the case of this clonotype: The target antigen is unknown. A read error may account for a junction end that differs from germline.

The sample comprised glioma tissue, nonneoplastic brain tissue, or PBMCs (not recorded which). This chain joins TRBV4-1 and TRBJ2-1; tentative D call: TRBD2 (6 bases). This TCR came from a human donor with low-grade glioma or glioblastoma, undergoing nonglioma brain surgery, or in good health (not recorded which). This CDR3 is CASSKETRGNEKFF. The CDR3 nucleotides are TGCGCCAGCAGCAAAGAGACTAGGGGCAATGAGAAGTTCTTC.